This is a list of T cell receptor beta chains from one sample in a study of blood T cells in healthy people across ages. TCRdb analysed the 5' RACE reads with MiXCR anew, one entry per CDR3 protein. Of 1.8 million or so distinct CDR3 sequences listed, around 42% are singletons. The sequencing input was blood. The receptor source for this set is a human donor in good health. CDR3s include the opening cysteine and the closing phenylalanine or tryptophan. The D gene is left open where the match is weak. Clone size is not always given. Where it is, it says once, few, many or a class for expanded clones.

TRBJ1-1,.,TRBV7-2,.,CASSLALADYEAFF,TGTGCCAGCAGCTTAGCGCTGGCAGACTATGAAGCTTTCTTT
TRBJ1-1,.,TRBV7-2,few,CASSLMGGDTEAFF,TGTGCCAGCAGCTTAATGGGGGGGGACACTGAAGCTTTCTTT
TRBJ2-3,.,TRBV6-4,few,CASSDYSGASTDTQYF,TGTGCCAGCAGTGACTACTCCGGAGCTAGCACAGATACGCAGTATTTT
TRBJ1-5,.,TRBV20-1,few,CSASGPGVGGPQHF,TGCAGTGCTAGCGGACCGGGGGTGGGAGGCCCCCAGCATTTT
TRBJ2-3,.,TRBV20-1,.,CSPLKPTTDTQYF,TGCAGTCCCCTGAAGCCCACCACAGATACGCAGTATTTT
TRBJ1-1,.,TRBV25-1,.,CASSDREVDLDTEAFF,TGTGCCAGCAGTGACAGGGAAGTGGACCTAGACACTGAAGCTTTCTTT
TRBJ1-5,.,TRBV7-6,few,CASSPNRDYNQPQHF,TGTGCCAGCAGCCCCAACCGGGACTATAATCAGCCCCAGCATTTT
TRBJ2-1,TRBD2,TRBV12-3/TRBV12-4,.,CASSLRGLAGSYNEQFF,TGTGCCAGCAGTTTACGTGGACTAGCGGGGTCCTACAATGAGCAGTTCTTC
TRBJ2-7,TRBD1,TRBV20-1,.,CSAPHLDREYEQYF,TGCAGTGCTCCACATCTCGACAGGGAATACGAGCAGTACTTC
TRBJ2-7,TRBD1,TRBV7-8,.,CASSYNEDRGYEQYF,TGTGCCAGCAGCTATAACGAGGACAGGGGGTACGAGCAGTACTTC
TRBJ1-2,TRBD1,TRBV29-1,once,CSVGGQHYGYTF,TGCAGCGTGGGGGGACAGCACTATGGCTACACCTTC
TRBJ2-6,.,TRBV5-1,.,CASSSGTF,TGCGCCAGCAGCTCGGGGACTTTC
TRBJ2-5,TRBD1,TRBV29-1,.,CSVGSGTGSQTQYF,TGCAGCGTTGGGTCCGGGACAGGGAGCCAGACCCAGTACTTC
TRBJ2-5,.,TRBV20-1,.,CSAKSDSPETQYF,TGCAGTGCAAAAAGCGACTCCCCGGAGACCCAGTACTTC
TRBJ2-5,.,TRBV11-2,many,CASSSGHQETQYF,TGTGCCAGCAGCTCCGGACACCAAGAGACCCAGTACTTC
TRBJ1-1,.,TRBV7-8,once,CASSPPRDPIRSEAFF,TGTGCCAGCAGCCCACCGAGGGACCCAATTAGGAGTGAAGCTTTCTTT
TRBJ1-2,.,TRBV15,.,CATSRGVVRGGYTF,TGTGCCACCAGCAGAGGGGTCGTCCGCGGAGGCTACACCTTC
TRBJ2-1,.,TRBV10-3,few,CAISDPRASLPYYNEQFF,TGTGCCATCAGTGATCCGAGGGCGTCCCTCCCCTACTACAATGAGCAGTTCTTC
TRBJ2-1,TRBD2,TRBV28,.,CASSSSGGDAYNEQFF,TGTGCCAGCAGCTCTAGCGGGGGTGACGCCTACAATGAGCAGTTCTTC
TRBJ2-3,.,TRBV7-2,many,CASSLGVADTQYF,TGTGCCAGCAGCTTAGGTGTGGCAGATACGCAGTATTTT
TRBJ2-1,.,TRBV20-1,.,CSASTGNEQFF,TGCAGTGCTTCGACCGGGAATGAGCAGTTCTTC
TRBJ2-7,.,TRBV4-1,.,CASSQSGGSDEQYF,TGCGCCAGCAGCCAGTCCGGGGGCAGCGACGAGCAGTACTTC
TRBJ2-2,.,TRBV20-1,.,CSARERRGRWTGELFF,TGCAGTGCTAGAGAACGGCGGGGTAGATGGACCGGGGAGCTGTTTTTT
TRBJ1-5,TRBD1,TRBV28,.,CASSETGGIQPQHF,TGTGCCAGCAGTGAAACAGGGGGCATTCAGCCCCAGCATTTT
TRBJ1-1,TRBD1,TRBV5-1,.,CASSLDFRGHTEAFF,TGCGCCAGCAGCTTGGACTTCAGGGGGCACACTGAAGCTTTCTTT
TRBJ1-1,.,TRBV10-3,.,CAIMPSTENTEAFF,TGTGCCATCATGCCTTCGACCGAGAACACTGAAGCTTTCTTT
TRBJ2-1,.,TRBV7-2,few,CASSLKGRVSTGSYNEQFF,TGTGCCAGCAGCTTAAAAGGAAGGGTGTCCACAGGGTCCTACAATGAGCAGTTCTTC
TRBJ2-1,.,TRBV3-1,.,CASSPRLLGYNEQFF,TGTGCCAGCAGCCCCAGGCTTCTTGGGTACAATGAGCAGTTCTTC
TRBJ1-6,.,TRBV10-3,.,CAMGADGNSPLHF,TGTGCCATGGGCGCGGATGGTAATTCACCCCTCCACTTT
TRBJ2-5,.,TRBV5-6,.,CASSLGLVSWGTQYF,TGTGCCAGCAGCTTGGGACTAGTTTCGTGGGGGACCCAGTACTTC
TRBJ1-5,TRBD1,TRBV20-1,.,CSAIVTGANQPQHF,TGCAGTGCAATCGTAACAGGGGCCAATCAGCCCCAGCATTTT
TRBJ1-1,TRBD1,TRBV12-3/TRBV12-4,few,CASNSQGGTEAFF,TGTGCCAGCAACTCCCAGGGGGGAACTGAAGCGTTCTTT
TRBJ2-5,.,TRBV29-1,few,CSHSPSDQETQYF,TGCTCCCATTCCCCGTCAGATCAAGAGACCCAGTACTTC
TRBJ2-1,.,TRBV20-1,few,CSARPLGGIPKYNEQFF,TGCAGTGCTAGGCCTTTAGGTGGGATACCGAAATACAATGAGCAGTTCTTC
TRBJ2-3,.,TRBV6-6,few,CASSYLRPSTDTQYF,TGTGCCAGCAGTTACTTGCGGCCCAGCACAGATACGCAGTATTTT
TRBJ2-7,.,TRBV5-1,.,CASSLAGTMYEQYF,TGCGCCAGCAGCTTAGCCGGGACCATGTACGAGCAGTACTTC
TRBJ2-3,TRBD2,TRBV20-1,few,CSAYASGGHTDTQYF,TGCAGTGCTTATGCCAGCGGGGGGCACACAGATACGCAGTATTTT
TRBJ1-1,TRBD1,TRBV29-1,.,CSAAPRGEGTEAFF,TGCAGCGCTGCGCCCAGGGGGGAGGGGACTGAAGCTTTCTTT
TRBJ1-1,TRBD1,TRBV11-2,.,CASSPGQGPGDTEAFF,TGTGCCAGCAGCCCGGGACAGGGCCCGGGGGACACTGAAGCTTTCTTT
TRBJ2-5,.,TRBV7-2,.,CASSLAWGQGETQYF,TGTGCCAGCAGCTTAGCCTGGGGGCAGGGAGAGACCCAGTACTTC
TRBJ1-2,TRBD1,TRBV5-1,few,CASSLTGTTGGQGGYTF,TGCGCCAGCAGCTTAACCGGGACAACGGGCGGACAGGGGGGCTACACCTTC
TRBJ2-5,.,TRBV28,few,CASSFFWEGEQEETQYF,TGTGCCAGCAGTTTCTTCTGGGAGGGGGAACAGGAAGAGACCCAGTACTTC
TRBJ2-5,.,TRBV10-3,.,CAISESLEPWQYF,TGTGCCATCAGTGAGAGCCTCGAGCCGTGGCAGTACTTC
TRBJ2-7,.,TRBV6-2/TRBV6-3,.,CASSYSGDKSVSYEQYF,TGTGCCAGCAGTTACTCTGGGGACAAATCGGTATCCTACGAGCAGTACTTC
TRBJ1-1,.,TRBV5-1,few,CASSWTMNTEAFF,TGCGCCAGCAGCTGGACAATGAACACTGAAGCTTTCTTT
TRBJ2-1,.,TRBV7-2,.,CASRPLRSGEPSSYNEQFF,TGTGCCAGCAGACCCCTGAGATCGGGGGAGCCTAGCTCCTACAATGAGCAGTTCTTC
TRBJ1-1,.,TRBV13,.,CASSFSGGGHTEAFF,TGTGCCAGCAGCTTTAGCGGGGGTGGTCACACTGAAGCTTTCTTT
TRBJ2-5,.,TRBV12-3/TRBV12-4,few,CASSLARWDGQYF,TGTGCCAGCAGTTTAGCGCGATGGGACGGGCAGTACTTC
TRBJ1-6,.,TRBV21-1,.,CASSNVTRRPLHF,TGTGCCAGCAGCAACGTAACACGCAGACCCCTCCACTTT
TRBJ1-4,.,TRBV7-2,many,CASSSYRATNEKLFF,TGTGCCAGCAGCTCATACAGGGCAACTAATGAAAAACTGTTTTTT
TRBJ1-4,.,TRBV5-1,.,CASSASNRDLSEKLFF,TGCGCCAGCAGCGCCTCAAACAGGGACTTAAGTGAAAAACTGTTTTTT
TRBJ2-3,.,TRBV24-1,.,CATSTPVASSDTQYF,TGTGCCACCAGTACACCGGTAGCAAGCTCAGATACGCAGTATTTT
TRBJ2-3,.,TRBV24-1,few,CATSDPGTSTDTQYF,TGTGCCACCAGTGATCCTGGGACAAGTACAGATACGCAGTATTTT
TRBJ2-7,.,TRBV29-1,few,CSVVRGEQYF,TGCAGCGTTGTTCGTGGGGAGCAGTACTTC